This passage covers 21 T cell receptor beta chains from one sample sequenced in a study of blood T cell repertoires in COVID-19. Method: immunoSEQ multiplex PCR; TCRdb's copy keeps in-frame clones and lacks some. Here the sample spans hundreds of thousands of clones, roughly 85% being singletons. The specimen sequenced was PBMCs or T cells enriched from blood (not recorded which). These receptors were taken from a woman aged 50 to 65 with acute COVID-19.

The chain uses TRBV18 and TRBJ1-2; TRBD1 matches 7 bases. From germline, CDR1 is KGHSH and CDR2 LQKENI. This CDR3 region has 15 residues. The V segment lost 0 bases and the J segment 4 bases; nucleotides outside the gene matches: 5. The CDR3 loop reads CASSPPGGSVYGYTF. CDR3 nucleotide sequence: TGTGCCAGCTCACCACCAGGGGGCTCGGTCTATGGCTACACCTTC.

The CDR3 nucleotides are TGTGCCAGCCTACAGGGGGCTAGCAATCAGCCCCAGCATTTT. It translates to CASLQGASNQPQHF. The gene calls are TRBV5-8 and TRBJ1-5; TRBD1 agrees at 9 bases. V lost 7 bases, J lost 0 bases, and 2 bases stayed unmatched. The CDR3 covers 14 residues. The germline CDR1 and CDR2 sequences are SGHTS and YDEGEE.

This clone came up once. The chain has TRBV29-1 and TRBJ1-2; TRBD1 aligns across 8 bases. The germline V gene has CDR1 SQVTM and CDR2 ANQGSEA. V shed 6 bases and J 0 bases; nucleotides not matched to a gene: 6. The CDR3 length is 14 residues. In DNA form, the CDR3 reads TGCAGCGTGGGAGACAGGGGAACTAACTATGGCTACACCTTC. It yields the protein CSVGDRGTNYGYTF.

V gene TRBV7-2 combines with J gene TRBJ1-2; D is uncertain. This CDR3 has 13 residues. V dropped 2 bases and J dropped 4 bases, with 8 bases sitting between them. Germline assignment: CDR1 SGHTA and CDR2 FQGNSA. Here the CDR3 DNA reads TGTGCCAGCAGCTTACGGGGAATCTATGGCTACACCTTC. Protein: CASSLRGIYGYTF.

The chain employs TRBV3-1 (or the pseudogene TRBV3-2) and TRBJ2-5, with 8 positions matching TRBD2. CDR1 LGHDT and CDR2 YNNKEL come from the germline V gene (reference sequence). V was clipped by 0 bases and J by 9 bases; unmatched bases: 6. This CDR3 is built from 14 residues. The CDR3 is CASSQDQGLVAQYF. The CDR3 DNA reads as TGTGCCAGCAGCCAAGATCAGGGACTAGTGGCCCAGTACTTC.

This clone was seen only a few times. V is TRBV4-3 and J is TRBJ2-3, with D possibly being TRBD2 (6 bases). Germline V gives CDR1 LGHNA, CDR2 YSLEER. V shed 5 bases and J shed 3 bases, with 15 bases lying between them. The CDR3 spans 15 residues. The CDR3 protein is CASSLAAGPTDTQYF. The DNA for the CDR3 is TGCGCCAGCAGCTTAGCAGCGGGTCCGACAGATACGCAGTATTTT.

The sample holds a few counts of this clone. The chain links TRBV4-3 to TRBJ1-2; D unclear. The V end lost 0 bases, the J end lost 4 bases, and 15 bases lay between the germline ends. Germline V CDR1 and CDR2: LGHNA, YSLEER. The CDR3 is made up of 16 amino acids. The CDR3: CASSQDGWVRGYGYTF. The CDR3 nucleotides are TGCGCCAGCAGCCAAGATGGTTGGGTCCGCGGCTATGGCTACACCTTC.

This clone was recorded once. The rearrangement joins TRBV19 to TRBJ1-4, with no clear D. Trimming took off 3 bases at V and 4 bases at J, with 6 bases between the two ends. The CDR3 contains 13 residues. The germline V gene encodes CDR1 LNHDA and CDR2 SQIVND (reference sequence). CDR3 region: CASSIRYNEKLFF. Here the CDR3 DNA reads TGTGCCAGTAGTATCCGGTATAATGAAAAACTGTTTTTT.

The rearrangement links TRBV13 to TRBJ1-1; 7 bases match TRBD1. V dropped 1 base and J dropped 1; count of bases not matched to a gene: 6. This CDR3 has 16 amino acids. The germline V gene has CDR1 PRHDT and CDR2 FYEKMQ (reference sequence). CDR3 sequence reads: CASSLVLRTGNTEAFF. In DNA form, the CDR3 reads TGTGCCAGCAGCTTAGTTCTCCGGACAGGGAACACTGAAGCTTTCTTT.

This chain connects TRBV15 to TRBJ1-5; 8 bases agree with TRBD1. The CDR3 sequence is 15 residues long. Germline CDR1 is LNHNV and CDR2 is YYDKDF (reference sequence). With V trimmed by 1 base and J by 3 bases, 2 bases remained unmatched. The CDR3 loop reads CATSRGQGNNQPQHF. CDR3 coding DNA: TGTGCCACCAGCAGAGGACAGGGGAACAATCAGCCCCAGCATTTT.

This clone has only one observation. One junction end does not reproduce the germline sequence, and a read error may be involved. In the same sample, other DNA sequences code for this CDR3. The chain joins TRBV11-2 to TRBJ2-7; D perhaps matches TRBD2 (5 bases). The germline V gene encodes CDR1 SGHAT and CDR2 FQNNGV. The CDR3 consists of 16 residues. CDR3 bases: TGCGCCAGCAGCTTGGGTGGTAGAGGGAGTACCTACGAGCAGTACTTC. It yields the protein CASSLGGRGSTYEQYF.

V usage is TRBV19 and J usage is TRBJ1-6; D not certain. The CDR3 length is 13 residues. The V gene lost 2 bases and the J gene lost 8 bases, with 7 bases spanning the gap. Germline-derived CDR1 and CDR2 are LNHDA and SQIVND (reference sequence). The CDR3 spells CASSIRVDSPLHF. In DNA form, the CDR3 reads TGTGCCAGTAGTATACGGGTAGATTCACCCCTCCACTTT. Complete variable domain (other parts from reference TRBV19 and TRBJ1-6): DGGITQSPKYLFRKEGQNVTLSCEQNLNHDAMYWYRQDPGQGLRLIYYSQIVNDFQKGDIAEGYSVSREKKESFPLTVTSAQKNPTAFYLCASSIRVDSPLHFGNGTRLTVT.

The CDR3 DNA sequence: TGTGCCAGCAGCCCAGGGGCTCTCAATCAGCCCCAGCATTTT. Amino acids: CASSPGALNQPQHF. The V call is TRBV7-6, the J call TRBJ1-5; perhaps TRBD1 as D (6 bases). V dropped 5 bases and J dropped 3 bases, with 11 bases sitting between them. CDR3 length: 14 residues. Germline CDR1 SGHVS, CDR2 FNYEAQ.

The chain combines TRBV5-1 with TRBJ1-2, with TRBD1 matching over 7 bases. V shed 4 bases and J 3 bases; nucleotides not matched to a gene: 6. CDR1 and CDR2 from the germline V gene are SGHRS and YFSETQ. The CDR3 has 14 residues. CDR3 region: CASSPDRADYGYTF. The DNA of the CDR3 is TGCGCCAGCAGCCCAGACAGGGCGGACTATGGCTACACCTTC.

This clone has just one count. The gene calls are TRBV9 and TRBJ1-2; 8 bases map to TRBD1. The CDR3 extends over 16 amino acids. CDR1 and CDR2 from the germline V gene are SGDLS and YYNGEE. V lost 3 bases and J lost 3; bases outside the gene matches: 10. CDR3 bases: TGTGCCAGCAGCGCCGGACAGGGCTTTGGTGACTATGGCTACACCTTC. This translates into CASSAGQGFGDYGYTF.

This chain joins TRBV12-5 and TRBJ1-1; D unresolved. Germline values: CDR1 LGHNT, CDR2 FRNRAP. V was cut by 6 bases and J by 1 base, with 15 bases left in between. The CDR3 consists of 15 residues. The CDR3, as DNA: TGTGCTAGTGGGGCCCCCTCGCGGGGGAACACTGAAGCTTTCTTT. It specifies CASGAPSRGNTEAFF.

This clone showed up just once. The chain carries TRBV7-2 and TRBJ2-7, with 8 bases that match TRBD2. Losses at the gene ends were 6 bases for V and 0 bases for J; bases not matched to a gene: 7. The CDR3 covers 15 residues. CDR1 and CDR2 (germline): SGHTA, FQGNSA. This CDR3 is CASRIIGGASYEQYF. CDR3 sequence (DNA): TGTGCCAGCAGGATCATCGGGGGGGCCTCCTACGAGCAGTACTTC.

The chain is built from TRBV9 and TRBJ1-1; D is unresolved. Trimming removed 1 base from V and 0 bases from J, with 4 bases in between. CDR3 length: 13 residues. Germline V gene sequence: CDR1 SGDLS, CDR2 YYNGEE. CDR3 in DNA: TGTGCCAGCAGCGTACTCCTGAACACTGAAGCTTTCTTT. Protein sequence: CASSVLLNTEAFF.

The chain joins TRBV7-8 to TRBJ2-7, with D possibly being TRBD1 (6 bases). Germline V gene lookup returns CDR1 SGHVS and CDR2 FQNEAQ. The CDR3 totals 14 residues. Trimming left V 5 bases short and J 3 bases short, with 14 bases between. The CDR3 coding sequence is TGTGCCAGCAGCCCAAGACAGGAACGCTACGAGCAGTACTTC. It specifies CASSPRQERYEQYF.

This clone was seen once. This rearrangement joins TRBV3-1 (or the pseudogene TRBV3-2) to TRBJ2-5; no clear D. CDR1 is LGHDT, CDR2 YNNKEL, per germline (reference sequence). Trimming shortened V by 7 bases and J by 7 bases, and 16 bases separated the two germline ends. This CDR3 region has 13 residues. CDR3 bases: TGTGCCAGCAAAGAGGAGATGGTTGGGACCCAGTACTTC. Its translation: CASKEEMVGTQYF.

This chain connects TRBV5-8 to TRBJ2-1; maybe TRBD1 (6 bases). V shed 5 bases and J shed 3 bases, with 12 bases lying between them. Germline loops: CDR1 SGHTS, CDR2 YDEGEE. The CDR3 totals 14 residues. The CDR3 nucleotides read TGTGCCAGCAGGAGGGGGTTTCTCTACAATGAGCAGTTCTTC. It yields the protein CASRRGFLYNEQFF.